This note documents a single T cell receptor beta chain sequence. Its antigen has not been determined. Base qualities are not recorded, but no much larger clone differs from it by a single base. The data were taken from a study of technical replicates of blood from a few donors (dated by TCRdb to 2017 to 2019). The method was the immunoSEQ multiplex PCR assay. The table was pulled from immuneACCESS by TCRdb, which kept in-frame rearrangements only. Such tables lose some clones; where checked, under half of the loss comes from unresolved V genes, and the rest has no known cause. For this sample the table gives tens of thousands of clones, of which around 97% were detected only once. Of the sample, around 0.2% falls within the top ten clones. Measured from the cysteine to the phenylalanine, the CDR3 is 16 residues long. Only CDR3 DNA is held: 48 bases, read in frame from base 1. The CDR1 and CDR2 encoded by the germline V gene are SGHRS and YFSETQ. Between the V and J ends, shortened by 2 bases and 3 bases respectively, the junction contains 14 bases.

Sequenced: T cells isolated from PBMCs. The sequence derives from a human donor in good health. The chain couples TRBV5-1 to TRBJ2-2; a weak D assignment points to TRBD2 (6 bases agree). The DNA sequence reads TGCGCCAGCAGCTTTCGTGGGAGGTTGGACACCGGGGAGCTGTTTTTT. Translation gives CASSFRGRLDTGELFF. The full variable domain, completed from the reference TRBV5-1 and TRBJ2-2 proteins outside the CDR3, reads KAGVTQTPRYLIKTRGQQVTLSCSPISGHRSVSWYQQTPGQGLQFLFEYFSETQRNKGNFPGRFSGRQFSNSRSEMNVSTLELGDSALYLCASSFRGRLDTGELFFGEGSRLTVL.